This TCR beta chain was captured in a study of blood T cell repertoires in COVID-19. Looking at the study overall: Acute-phase and convalescent COVID-19 samples originated in the United States, Italy and Spain.

Sequencing used immunoSEQ multiplex PCR; TCRdb keeps in-frame clones, though not all of them. The data hold about 260,000 clones, with around 88% observed a single time. The CDR3 is 15 amino acids. Trimming removed 2 bases at V and 2 bases at J, with 10 bases between. Germline V gene lookup returns CDR1 SGHDN and CDR2 FVKESK. Symptom resolution, clearance, or two negative PCRs marked the recovered donors of Cohort 3. The source of this sequence is a woman in her fifties or sixties who had recovered from COVID-19. The chain has TRBV14 and TRBJ1-3; D not resolved. The sample consisted of PBMCs or T cells enriched from blood (not recorded which). CDR3 residues: CASSQRPGPGNTIYF. The DNA for the CDR3 is TGTGCCAGCAGCCAACGACCTGGGCCTGGAAACACCATATATTTT.